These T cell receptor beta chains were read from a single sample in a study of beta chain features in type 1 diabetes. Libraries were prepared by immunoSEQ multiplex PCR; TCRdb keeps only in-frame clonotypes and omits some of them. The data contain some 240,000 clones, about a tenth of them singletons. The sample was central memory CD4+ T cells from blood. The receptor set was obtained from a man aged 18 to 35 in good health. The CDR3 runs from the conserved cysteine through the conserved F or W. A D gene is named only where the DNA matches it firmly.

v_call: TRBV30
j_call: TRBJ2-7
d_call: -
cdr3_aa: CAWSVVYEQYF

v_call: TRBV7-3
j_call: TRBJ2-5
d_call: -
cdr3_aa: CASSLISGDQETQYF

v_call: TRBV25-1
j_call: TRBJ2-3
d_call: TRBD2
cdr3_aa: CASSEANPGLRSTDTQYF

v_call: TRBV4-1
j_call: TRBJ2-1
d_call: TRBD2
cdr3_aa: CASSQVAAGVSYNEQFF

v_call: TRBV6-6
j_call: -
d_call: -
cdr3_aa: CASSYTPSDTEDEQYF

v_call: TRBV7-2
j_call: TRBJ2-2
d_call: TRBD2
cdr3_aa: CASSFTRLAGEGNTGELFF

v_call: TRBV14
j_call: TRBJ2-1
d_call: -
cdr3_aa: CASSQLFGSAYNEQFF

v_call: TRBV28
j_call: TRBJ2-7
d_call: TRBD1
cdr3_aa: CASSLGGTGRYEQYF

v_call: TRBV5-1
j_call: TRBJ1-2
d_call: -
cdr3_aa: CASSLVQGRGYTF

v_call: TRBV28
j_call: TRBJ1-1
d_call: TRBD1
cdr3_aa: CASSPIRDRGQVTEAFF

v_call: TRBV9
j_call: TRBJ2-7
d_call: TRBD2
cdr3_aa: CASSRGTSGRYEQYF

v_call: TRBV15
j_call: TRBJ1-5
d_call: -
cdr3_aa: CATSRTGFRDQPQHF

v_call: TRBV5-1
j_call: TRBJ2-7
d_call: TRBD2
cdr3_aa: CASRLSGVSEQYF

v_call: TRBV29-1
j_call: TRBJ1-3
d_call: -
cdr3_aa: CSVGATSGNTIYF

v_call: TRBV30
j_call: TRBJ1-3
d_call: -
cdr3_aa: CAWSVRLSGNTIYF

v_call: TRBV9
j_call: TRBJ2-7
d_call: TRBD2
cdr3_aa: CASSGGLAKSYEQYF

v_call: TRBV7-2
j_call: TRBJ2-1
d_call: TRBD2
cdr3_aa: CASSRKQTSGRTNEQFF

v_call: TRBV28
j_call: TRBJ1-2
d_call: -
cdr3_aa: CASKGDRYRYTF

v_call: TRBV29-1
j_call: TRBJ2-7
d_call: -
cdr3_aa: CSVVVTEWDNEQYF

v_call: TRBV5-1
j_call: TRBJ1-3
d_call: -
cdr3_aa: CASRKVDYSDTIYF

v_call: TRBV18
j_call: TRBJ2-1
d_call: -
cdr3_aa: CASSPPARLQEQFF

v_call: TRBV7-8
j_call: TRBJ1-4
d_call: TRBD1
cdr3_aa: CASSLVVWGTHRGGGEKLFF

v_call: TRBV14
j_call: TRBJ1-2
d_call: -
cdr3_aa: CASSQGGNYGYTF

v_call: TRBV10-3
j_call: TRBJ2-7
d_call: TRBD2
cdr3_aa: CAIGGTSSYEQYF

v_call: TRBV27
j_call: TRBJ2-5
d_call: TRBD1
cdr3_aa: CASSTPTGVETQYF

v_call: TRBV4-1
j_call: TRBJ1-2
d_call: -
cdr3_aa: CASSQDEQVRDYTF

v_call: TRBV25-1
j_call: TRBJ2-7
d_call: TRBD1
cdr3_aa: CASSGHPGQVVYEQYF

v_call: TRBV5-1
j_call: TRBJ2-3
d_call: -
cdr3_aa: CASSSPDSTDTQYF

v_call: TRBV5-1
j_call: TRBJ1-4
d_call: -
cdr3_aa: CASRAGKDEKLFF

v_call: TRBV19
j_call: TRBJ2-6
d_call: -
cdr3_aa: CASSTSGPSGANVLTF

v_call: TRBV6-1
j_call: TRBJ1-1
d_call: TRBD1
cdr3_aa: CASSPNRGSNTEAFF

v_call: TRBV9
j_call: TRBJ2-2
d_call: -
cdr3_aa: CASSVWQGGTGELFF

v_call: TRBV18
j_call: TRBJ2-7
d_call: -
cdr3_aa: CASSPELENHEQYF

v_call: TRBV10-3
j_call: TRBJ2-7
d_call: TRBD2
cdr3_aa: CVRIRGSGSALGIEQYF

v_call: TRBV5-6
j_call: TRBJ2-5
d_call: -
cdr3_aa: CASSLDVQRRGTQYF

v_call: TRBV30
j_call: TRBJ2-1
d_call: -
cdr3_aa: CAWSRLQTGNNEQFF

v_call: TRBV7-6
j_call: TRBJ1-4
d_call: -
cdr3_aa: CASSLGGPERRDEKLFF

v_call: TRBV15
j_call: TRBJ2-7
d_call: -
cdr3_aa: CATSRGRLEQYF

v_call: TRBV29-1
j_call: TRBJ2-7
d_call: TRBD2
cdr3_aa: CSVTSAYEQYF

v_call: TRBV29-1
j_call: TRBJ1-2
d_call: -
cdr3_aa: CSADGTYGYTF

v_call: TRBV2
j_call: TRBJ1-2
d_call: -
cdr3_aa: CASLKTKGGYTF

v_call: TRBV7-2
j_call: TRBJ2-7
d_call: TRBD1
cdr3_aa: CASSARQGLSYEQYF

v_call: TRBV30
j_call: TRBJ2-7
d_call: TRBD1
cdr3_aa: CAWSASRTGWVGEQYF

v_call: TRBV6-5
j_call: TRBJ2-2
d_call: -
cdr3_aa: CASSYGAGELFF

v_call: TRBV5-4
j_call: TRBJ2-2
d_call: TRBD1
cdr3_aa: CASSLSGQGMTGELFF